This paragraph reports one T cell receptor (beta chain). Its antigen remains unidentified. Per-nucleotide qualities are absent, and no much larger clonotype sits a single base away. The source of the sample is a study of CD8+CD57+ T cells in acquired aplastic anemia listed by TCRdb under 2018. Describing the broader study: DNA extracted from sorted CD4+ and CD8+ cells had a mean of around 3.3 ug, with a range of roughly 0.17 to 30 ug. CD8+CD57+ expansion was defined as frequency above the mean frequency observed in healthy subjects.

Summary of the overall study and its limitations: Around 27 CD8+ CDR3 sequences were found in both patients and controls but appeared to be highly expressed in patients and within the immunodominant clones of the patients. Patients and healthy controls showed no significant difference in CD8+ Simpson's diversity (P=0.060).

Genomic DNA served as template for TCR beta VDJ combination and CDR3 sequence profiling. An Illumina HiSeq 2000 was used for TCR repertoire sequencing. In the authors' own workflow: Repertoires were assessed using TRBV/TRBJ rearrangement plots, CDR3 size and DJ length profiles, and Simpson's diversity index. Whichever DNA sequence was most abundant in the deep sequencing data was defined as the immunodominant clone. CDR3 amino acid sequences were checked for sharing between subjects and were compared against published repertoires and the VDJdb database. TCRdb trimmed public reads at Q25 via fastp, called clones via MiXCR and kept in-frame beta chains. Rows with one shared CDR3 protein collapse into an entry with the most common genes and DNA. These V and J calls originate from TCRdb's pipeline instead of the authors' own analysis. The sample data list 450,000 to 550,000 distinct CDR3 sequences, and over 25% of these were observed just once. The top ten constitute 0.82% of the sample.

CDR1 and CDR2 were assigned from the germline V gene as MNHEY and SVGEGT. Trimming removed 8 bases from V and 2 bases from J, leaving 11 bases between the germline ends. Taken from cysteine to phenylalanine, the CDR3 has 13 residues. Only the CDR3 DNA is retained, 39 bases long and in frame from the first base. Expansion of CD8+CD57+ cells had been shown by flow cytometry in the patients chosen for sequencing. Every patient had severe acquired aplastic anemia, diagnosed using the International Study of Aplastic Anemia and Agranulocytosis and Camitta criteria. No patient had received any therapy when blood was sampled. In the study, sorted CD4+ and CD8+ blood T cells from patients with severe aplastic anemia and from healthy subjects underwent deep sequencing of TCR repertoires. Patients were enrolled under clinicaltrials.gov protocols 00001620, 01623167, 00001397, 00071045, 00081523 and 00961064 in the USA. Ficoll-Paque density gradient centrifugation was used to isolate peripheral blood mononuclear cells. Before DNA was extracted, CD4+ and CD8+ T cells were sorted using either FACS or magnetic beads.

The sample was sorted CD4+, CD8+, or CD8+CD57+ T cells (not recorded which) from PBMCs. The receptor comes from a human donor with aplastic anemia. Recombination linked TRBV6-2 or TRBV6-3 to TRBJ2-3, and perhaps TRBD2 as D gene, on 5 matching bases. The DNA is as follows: TGTGCCAGCCGAACAGCGGCCACAGATACGCAGTATTTT. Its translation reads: CASRTAATDTQYF.